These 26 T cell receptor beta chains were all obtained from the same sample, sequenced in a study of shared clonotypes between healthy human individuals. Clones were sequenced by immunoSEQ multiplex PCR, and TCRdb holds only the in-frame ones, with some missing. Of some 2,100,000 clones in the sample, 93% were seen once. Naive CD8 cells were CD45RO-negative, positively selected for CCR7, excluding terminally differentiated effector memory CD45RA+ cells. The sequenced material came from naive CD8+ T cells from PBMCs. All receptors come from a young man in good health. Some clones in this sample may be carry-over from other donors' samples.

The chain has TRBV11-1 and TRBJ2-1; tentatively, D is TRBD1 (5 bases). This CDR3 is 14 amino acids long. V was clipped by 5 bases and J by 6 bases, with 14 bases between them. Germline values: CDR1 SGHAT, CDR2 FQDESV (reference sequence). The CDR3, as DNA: TGTGCCAGCAGCCAGGGCCCAGGGATCAATGAGCAGTTCTTC. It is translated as CASSQGPGINEQFF.

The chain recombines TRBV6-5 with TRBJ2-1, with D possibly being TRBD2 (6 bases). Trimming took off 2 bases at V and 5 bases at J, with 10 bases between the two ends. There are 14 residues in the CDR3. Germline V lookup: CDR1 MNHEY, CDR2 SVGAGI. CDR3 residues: CASSYTGEHNEQFF. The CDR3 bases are TGTGCCAGCAGTTACACGGGGGAACACAATGAGCAGTTCTTC.

The CDR3 here is CASSPLRGENTEAFF. The CDR3 region has the DNA TGTGCCAGCTCACCACTCCGAGGGGAGAACACTGAAGCTTTCTTT. V is TRBV18 and J is TRBJ1-1; a weak D match, TRBD1 (5 bases). CDR3 size: 15 residues. Germline V gene lookup returns CDR1 KGHSH and CDR2 LQKENI. Trimming cost V 1 base and J 1 base, with 10 bases left between them.

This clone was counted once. The CDR3 sequence: CASSSVGDTQYF. The CDR3 DNA reads as TGTGCCAGCAGCTCGGTGGGGGATACGCAGTATTTT. The V call is TRBV11-2, the J call TRBJ2-3, with no clear D. Germline lookup yields CDR1 SGHAT and CDR2 FQNNGV. The CDR3 is made up of 12 amino acids. Trimming left V 4 bases short and J 6 bases short, with 8 bases between. Supplemented by reference TRBV11-2 and TRBJ2-3, the full variable domain reads EAGVAQSPRYKIIEKRQSVAFWCNPISGHATLYWYQQILGQGPKLLIQFQNNGVVDDSQLPKDRFSAERLKGVDSTLKIQPAKLEDSAVYLCASSSVGDTQYFGPGTRLTVL.

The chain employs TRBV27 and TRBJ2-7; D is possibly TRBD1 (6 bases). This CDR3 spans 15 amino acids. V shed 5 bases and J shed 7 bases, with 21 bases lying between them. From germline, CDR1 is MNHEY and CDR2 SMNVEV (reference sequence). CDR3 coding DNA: TGTGCCAGCAGTGACCGGGACACGCTAACGGGGGAGCAGTACTTC. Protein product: CASSDRDTLTGEQYF.

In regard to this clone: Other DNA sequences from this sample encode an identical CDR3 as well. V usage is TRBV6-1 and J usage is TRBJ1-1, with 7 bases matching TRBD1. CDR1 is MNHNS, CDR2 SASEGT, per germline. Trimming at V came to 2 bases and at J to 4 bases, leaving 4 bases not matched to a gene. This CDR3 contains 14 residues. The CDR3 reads CASSENRGFTEAFF. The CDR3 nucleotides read TGTGCCAGCAGTGAAAACAGGGGATTCACTGAAGCTTTCTTT.

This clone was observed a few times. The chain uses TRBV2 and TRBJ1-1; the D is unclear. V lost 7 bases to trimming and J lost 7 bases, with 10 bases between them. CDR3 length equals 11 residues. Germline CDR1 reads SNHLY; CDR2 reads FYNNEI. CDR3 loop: CASIWRLEAFF. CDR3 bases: TGTGCCAGCATTTGGAGACTTGAAGCTTTCTTT.

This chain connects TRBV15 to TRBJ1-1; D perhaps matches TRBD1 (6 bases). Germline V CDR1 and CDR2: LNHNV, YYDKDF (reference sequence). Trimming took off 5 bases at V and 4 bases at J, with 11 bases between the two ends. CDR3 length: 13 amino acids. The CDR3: CATSPGVSTEAFF. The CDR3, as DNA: TGTGCCACCAGCCCAGGGGTGAGCACTGAAGCTTTCTTT.

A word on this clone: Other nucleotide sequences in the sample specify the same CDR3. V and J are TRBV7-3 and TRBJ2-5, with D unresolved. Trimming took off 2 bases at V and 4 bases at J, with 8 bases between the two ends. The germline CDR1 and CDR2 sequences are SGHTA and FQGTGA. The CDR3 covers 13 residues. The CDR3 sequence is CASSLGVRETQYF. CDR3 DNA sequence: TGTGCCAGCAGCTTAGGGGTTCGAGAGACCCAGTACTTC.

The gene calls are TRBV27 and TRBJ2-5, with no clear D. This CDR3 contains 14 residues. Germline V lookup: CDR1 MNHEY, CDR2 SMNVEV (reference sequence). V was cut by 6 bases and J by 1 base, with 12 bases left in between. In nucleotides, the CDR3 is TGTGCCAGCAGGGGCCCCAGCCGCCAAGAGACCCAGTACTTC. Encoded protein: CASRGPSRQETQYF.

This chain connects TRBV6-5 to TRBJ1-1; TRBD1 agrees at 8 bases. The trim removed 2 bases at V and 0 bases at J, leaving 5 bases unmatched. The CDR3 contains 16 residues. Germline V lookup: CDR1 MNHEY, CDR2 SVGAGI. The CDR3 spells CASSYGQGEMNTEAFF. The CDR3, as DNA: TGTGCCAGCAGTTACGGACAGGGAGAGATGAACACTGAAGCTTTCTTT.

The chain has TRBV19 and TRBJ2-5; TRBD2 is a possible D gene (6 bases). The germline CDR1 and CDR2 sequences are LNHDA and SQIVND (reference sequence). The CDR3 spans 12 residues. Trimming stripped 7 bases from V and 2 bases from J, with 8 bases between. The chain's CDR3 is CASMGRQETQYF. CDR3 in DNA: TGTGCCAGTATGGGGAGGCAAGAGACCCAGTACTTC.

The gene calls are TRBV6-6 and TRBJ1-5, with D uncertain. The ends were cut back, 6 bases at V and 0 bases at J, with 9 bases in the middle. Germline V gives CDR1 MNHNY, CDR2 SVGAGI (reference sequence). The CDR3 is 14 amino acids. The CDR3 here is CASRDGFSNQPQHF. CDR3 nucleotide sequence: TGTGCCAGCAGAGACGGATTTAGCAATCAGCCCCAGCATTTT.

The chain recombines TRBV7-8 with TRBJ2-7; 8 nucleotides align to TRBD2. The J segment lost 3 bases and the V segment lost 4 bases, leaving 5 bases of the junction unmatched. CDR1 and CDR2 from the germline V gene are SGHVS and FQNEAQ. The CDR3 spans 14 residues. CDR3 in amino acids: CASSYSGTNYEQYF. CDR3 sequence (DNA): TGTGCCAGCAGCTATAGCGGGACGAACTACGAGCAGTACTTC. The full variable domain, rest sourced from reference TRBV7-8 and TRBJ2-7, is GAGVSQSPRYKVAKRGQDVALRCDPISGHVSLFWYQQALGQGPEFLTYFQNEAQLDKSGLPSDRFFAERPEGSVSTLKIQRTQQEDSAVYLCASSYSGTNYEQYFGPGTRLTVT.

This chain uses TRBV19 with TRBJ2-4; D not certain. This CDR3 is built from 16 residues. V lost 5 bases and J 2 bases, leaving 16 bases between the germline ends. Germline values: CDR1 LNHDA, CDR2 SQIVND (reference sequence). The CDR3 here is CASSVSREGPKNIQYF. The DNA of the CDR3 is TGTGCCAGTAGTGTCTCTAGGGAAGGGCCCAAAAACATTCAGTACTTC.

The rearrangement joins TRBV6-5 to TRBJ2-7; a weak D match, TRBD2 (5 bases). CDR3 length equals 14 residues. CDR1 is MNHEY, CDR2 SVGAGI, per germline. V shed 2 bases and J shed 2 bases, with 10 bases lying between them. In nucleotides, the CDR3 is TGTGCCAGCAGTTACCCCGGACTGGCCTACGAGCAGTACTTC. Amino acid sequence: CASSYPGLAYEQYF.

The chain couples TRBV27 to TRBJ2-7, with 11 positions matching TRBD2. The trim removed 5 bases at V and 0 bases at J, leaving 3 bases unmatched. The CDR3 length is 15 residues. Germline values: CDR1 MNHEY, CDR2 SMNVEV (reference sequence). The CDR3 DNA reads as TGTGCCAGCAGTGCACTAGCGGGGGTCTCCTACGAGCAGTACTTC. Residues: CASSALAGVSYEQYF.

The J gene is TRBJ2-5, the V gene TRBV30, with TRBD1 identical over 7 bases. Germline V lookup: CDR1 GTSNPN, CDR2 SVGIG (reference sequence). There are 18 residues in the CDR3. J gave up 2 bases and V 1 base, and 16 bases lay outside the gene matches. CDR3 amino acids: CAWSGISRGRVRQETQYF. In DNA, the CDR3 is TGTGCCTGGAGTGGTATTTCGAGGGGGCGAGTTAGGCAAGAGACCCAGTACTTC.

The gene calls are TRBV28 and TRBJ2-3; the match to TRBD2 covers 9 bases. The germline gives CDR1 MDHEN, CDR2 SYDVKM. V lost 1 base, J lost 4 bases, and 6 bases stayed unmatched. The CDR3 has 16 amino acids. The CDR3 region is CASSLFGGRAADTQYF. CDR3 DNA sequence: TGTGCCAGCAGTTTATTCGGCGGGAGGGCCGCAGATACGCAGTATTTT.

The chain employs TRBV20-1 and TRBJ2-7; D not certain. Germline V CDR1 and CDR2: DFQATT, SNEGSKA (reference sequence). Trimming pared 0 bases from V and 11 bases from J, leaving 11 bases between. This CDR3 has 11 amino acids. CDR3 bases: TGCAGTGCTAGAGATGATCCAGAGAAGTACTTC. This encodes CSARDDPEKYF.

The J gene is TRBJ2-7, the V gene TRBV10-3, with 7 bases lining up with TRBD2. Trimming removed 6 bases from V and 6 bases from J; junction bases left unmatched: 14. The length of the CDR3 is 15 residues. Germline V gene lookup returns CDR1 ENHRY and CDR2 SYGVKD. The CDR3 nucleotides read TGTGCCATCAGGGCTCCGGGGCGGGAGTGGGCCGAGCAGTACTTC. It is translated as CAIRAPGREWAEQYF.

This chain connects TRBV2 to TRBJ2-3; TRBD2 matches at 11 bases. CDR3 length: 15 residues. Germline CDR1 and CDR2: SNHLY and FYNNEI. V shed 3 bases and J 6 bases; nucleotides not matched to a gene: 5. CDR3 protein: CASSEASGRSDTQYF. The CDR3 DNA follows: TGTGCCAGCAGTGAGGCTAGCGGGAGGTCGGATACGCAGTATTTT.

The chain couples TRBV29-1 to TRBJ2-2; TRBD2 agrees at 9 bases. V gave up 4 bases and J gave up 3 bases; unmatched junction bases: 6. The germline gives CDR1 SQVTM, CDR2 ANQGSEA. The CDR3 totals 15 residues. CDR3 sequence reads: CSVVWREGHTGELFF. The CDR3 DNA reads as TGCAGCGTTGTCTGGCGGGAGGGCCACACCGGGGAGCTGTTTTTT.

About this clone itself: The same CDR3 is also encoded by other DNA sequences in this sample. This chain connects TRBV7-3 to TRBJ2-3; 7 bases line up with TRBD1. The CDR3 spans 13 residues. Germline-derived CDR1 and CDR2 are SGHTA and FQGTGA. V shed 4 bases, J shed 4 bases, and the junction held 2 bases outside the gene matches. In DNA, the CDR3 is TGTGCCAGCAGCTCCGGGACAGCAGATACGCAGTATTTT. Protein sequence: CASSSGTADTQYF.

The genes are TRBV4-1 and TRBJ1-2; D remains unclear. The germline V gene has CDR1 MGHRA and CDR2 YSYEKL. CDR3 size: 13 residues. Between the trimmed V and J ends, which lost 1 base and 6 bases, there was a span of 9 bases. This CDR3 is CASSQGSWDGYTF. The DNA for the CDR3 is TGCGCCAGCAGCCAAGGGTCCTGGGATGGCTACACCTTC.

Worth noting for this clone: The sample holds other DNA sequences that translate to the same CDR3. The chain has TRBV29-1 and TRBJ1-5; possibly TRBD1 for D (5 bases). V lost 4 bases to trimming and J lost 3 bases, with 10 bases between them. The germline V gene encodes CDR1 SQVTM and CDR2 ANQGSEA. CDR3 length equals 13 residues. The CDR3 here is CSVVTGYNQPQHF. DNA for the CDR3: TGCAGCGTTGTCACAGGTTACAATCAGCCCCAGCATTTT.